What follows are 25 T cell receptor beta chains derived from one specimen sequenced in a study of cytomegalovirus exposure and HLA in healthy donors. The primer mix had 60 Vbeta and 13 Jbeta primers. Clones were sequenced by immunoSEQ multiplex PCR, and TCRdb holds only the in-frame ones, with some missing. The sample includes 200,000 or so clones, about 75% of them seen just once. The source material was PBMCs. The origin of the receptors is a man in his late teens or twenties in good health and CMV-seronegative.

The chain links TRBV30 to TRBJ1-5; 10 bases align to TRBD1. Germline CDR1 is GTSNPN and CDR2 is SVGIG (reference sequence). This CDR3 spans 16 amino acids. Trimming took 0 bases from V and 2 from J; bases not matched to a gene: 4. The CDR3 protein is CAWSVQGTGGNQPQHF. CDR3 nucleotide sequence: TGTGCCTGGAGTGTACAGGGGACAGGGGGCAATCAGCCCCAGCATTTT.

V usage is TRBV28 and J usage is TRBJ2-1; no reliable D call. The V gene's germline CDR1 is MDHEN and CDR2 SYDVKM. V shed 6 bases and J shed 5 bases, with 14 bases lying between them. The CDR3 has 14 residues. CDR3 amino acids: CASSDPSIDNEQFF. In nucleotides, the CDR3 is TGTGCCAGCAGCGATCCCTCTATTGACAATGAGCAGTTCTTC.

This sequence joins TRBV18 and TRBJ2-1, with 9 bases matching TRBD2. In germline, CDR1 is KGHSH, CDR2 LQKENI. The CDR3 totals 13 residues. V shed 5 bases, J shed 9 bases, and the junction held 5 bases outside the gene matches. The CDR3 here is CASSIGREGEQFF. In DNA, the CDR3 is TGTGCCAGCTCAATCGGGCGGGAGGGTGAGCAGTTCTTC.

The genes are TRBV7-9 and TRBJ1-1, with no clear D. The CDR3 is 14 residues long. V dropped 0 bases and J dropped 3 bases, with 8 bases sitting between them. CDR1 is SEHNR, CDR2 FQNEAQ, per germline (reference sequence). The CDR3 bases are TGTGCCAGCAGCTTAGCGGTCGGGGACACTGAAGCTTTCTTT. Translated, it gives CASSLAVGDTEAFF.

The V and J genes are TRBV18 and TRBJ1-1, with D possibly TRBD1 on 6 matching bases. Trimming pared 3 bases from V and 5 bases from J, leaving 19 bases between. Germline loops: CDR1 KGHSH, CDR2 LQKENI. CDR3 length: 16 amino acids. The CDR3 bases are TGTGCCAGCTCACCCTCCGAGACAGGTTCAGGGACTGAAGCTTTCTTT. Protein: CASSPSETGSGTEAFF.

The CDR3 DNA sequence: TGTGCCAGCAGCAGGGACAATCCCTACGAGCAGTACTTC. Protein: CASSRDNPYEQYF. V is TRBV5-6 and J is TRBJ2-5, with D maybe TRBD1 (6 bases). The closer fit of TRBJ2-7 to the DNA end suggests the J call may be wrong. CDR3 length equals 13 residues. Germline V lookup: CDR1 SGHDT, CDR2 YYEEEE.

The gene calls are TRBV7-2 and TRBJ1-1; 11 bases match TRBD1. CDR3 size: 15 residues. Unmatched junction bases numbered 10, after V lost 5 bases and J lost 8 bases. The germline CDR1 and CDR2 sequences are SGHTA and FQGNSA. Here the CDR3 DNA reads TGTGCCAGCAGCCTGGGACAGGGGGTAAGGTGGGAAGCTTTCTTT. It codes for CASSLGQGVRWEAFF.

The V gene is TRBV7-2, the J gene TRBJ2-1; 11 bases are shared with TRBD1. Germline values: CDR1 SGHTA, CDR2 FQGNSA. J gave up 9 bases and V 3 bases, and 7 bases lay outside the gene matches. The CDR3 runs to 15 residues. This CDR3 reads CASSLGGQGVGEQFF. CDR3 sequence (DNA): TGTGCCAGCAGCTTGGGGGGACAGGGGGTCGGTGAGCAGTTCTTC. The whole variable domain, remainder taken from reference TRBV7-2 and TRBJ2-1, is GAGVSQSPSNKVTEKGKDVELRCDPISGHTALYWYRQSLGQGLEFLIYFQGNSAPDKSGLPSDRFSAERTGGSVSTLTIQRTQQEDSAVYLCASSLGGQGVGEQFFGPGTRLTVL.

V usage is TRBV4-3 and J usage is TRBJ2-1; no clear D gene. Germline assignment: CDR1 LGHNA and CDR2 YSLEER. The V gene lost 0 bases and the J gene lost 7 bases, with 7 bases spanning the gap. This CDR3 region has 13 residues. The CDR3 sequence is CASSQETGNEQFF. Written as DNA, the CDR3 is TGCGCCAGCAGCCAAGAAACCGGTAATGAGCAGTTCTTC.

This clone was seen a few times. The chain uses TRBV18 and TRBJ1-2; 10 bases match TRBD1. This CDR3 region has 14 residues. Trimming took 3 bases from V and 3 from J; bases not matched to a gene: 1. Germline values: CDR1 KGHSH, CDR2 LQKENI. The CDR3 protein is CASSPTGGDYGYTF. The CDR3 bases are TGTGCCAGCTCACCGACAGGGGGCGACTATGGCTACACCTTC.

The genes are TRBV4-1 and TRBJ2-7, with 8 bases fitting TRBD1. Germline loops: CDR1 MGHRA, CDR2 YSYEKL. V dropped 3 bases and J dropped 5; count of bases not matched to a gene: 9. This CDR3 comprises 15 residues. The CDR3 region has the DNA TGCGCCAGCAGCCATGATGACAGGGGCAGGGACGAGCAGTACTTC. This sequence encodes CASSHDDRGRDEQYF.

The rearrangement uses TRBV7-6 and TRBJ1-1, with D perhaps matching TRBD1 (5 bases). Per the germline V gene, CDR1 is SGHVS and CDR2 is FNYEAQ. This CDR3 region has 13 residues. The germline V and J ends were trimmed by 5 bases and 2 bases, with 9 bases remaining between them. The CDR3 nucleotides are TGTGCCAGCAGCGCAACAGGAAACACTGAAGCTTTCTTT. Translating gives CASSATGNTEAFF. The whole variable domain, remainder taken from reference TRBV7-6 and TRBJ1-1, is GAGVSQSPRYKVTKRGQDVALRCDPISGHVSLYWYRQALGQGPEFLTYFNYEAQQDKSGLPNDRFSAERPEGSISTLTIQRTEQRDSAMYRCASSATGNTEAFFGQGTRLTVV.

This clone was recorded a few times. V and J are TRBV6-5 and TRBJ1-5; TRBD1 matches at 7 bases. Germline CDR1 and CDR2: MNHEY and SVGAGI. CDR3 length equals 14 residues. V lost 7 bases and J lost 6; bases outside the gene matches: 9. The CDR3 here is CASKPTGDLQPQHF. The CDR3 nucleotides are TGTGCCAGCAAACCAACAGGGGATCTTCAGCCCCAGCATTTT.

CDR3: CASSLEAGLNEQFF. The CDR3 nucleotides read TGTGCCAGCAGCTTAGAAGCGGGCTTGAATGAGCAGTTCTTC. The chain joins TRBV5-6 to TRBJ2-1; tentative D call: TRBD2 (6 bases). V was shortened by 2 bases and J by 7 bases, with 13 bases between the two germline ends. The CDR3 runs 14 residues. Germline CDR1 and CDR2: SGHDT and YYEEEE.

In DNA, the CDR3 is TGTGCCAGTAGGCGGGAGATGAACACTGAAGCTTTCTTT. The encoded protein is CASRREMNTEAFF. The V gene is TRBV19, the J gene TRBJ1-1; no clear D gene. V dropped 6 bases and J dropped 0 bases, with 8 bases sitting between them. Germline V CDR1 and CDR2: LNHDA, SQIVND (reference sequence). The CDR3 is made up of 13 amino acids. The full variable domain, in which reference TRBV19 and TRBJ1-1 provide the parts outside the CDR3, is DGGITQSPKYLFRKEGQNVTLSCEQNLNHDAMYWYRQDPGQGLRLIYYSQIVNDFQKGDIAEGYSVSREKKESFPLTVTSAQKNPTAFYLCASRREMNTEAFFGQGTRLTVV.

The chain joins TRBV9 to TRBJ2-7; TRBD2 matches 11 bases. The J segment lost 2 bases and the V segment lost 4 bases, leaving 5 bases of the junction unmatched. Germline-derived CDR1 and CDR2 are SGDLS and YYNGEE. CDR3 size: 15 residues. The CDR3 loop is CASSPGTSGTYEQYF. The CDR3 DNA reads TGTGCCAGCAGCCCCGGGACTAGCGGTACCTACGAGCAGTACTTC.

This chain links TRBV7-9 with TRBJ1-1; D possibly corresponds to TRBD1 (5 bases). This CDR3 has 14 amino acids. The germline V gene encodes CDR1 SEHNR and CDR2 FQNEAQ (reference sequence). V lost 7 bases, J lost 0 bases, and 12 bases lay in between. CDR3 sequence: CASTPGGMNTEAFF. In nucleotides, the CDR3 is TGTGCCAGCACCCCCGGGGGGATGAACACTGAAGCTTTCTTT.

The V call is TRBV7-9, the J call TRBJ2-1; a weak D match, TRBD2 (5 bases). Per germline, CDR1 SEHNR and CDR2 FQNEAQ (reference sequence). The V end was cut by 8 bases, the J end by 8 bases, with 16 bases between. CDR3 length: 13 amino acids. The CDR3 region is CASSSSGGDEQFF. The CDR3 nucleotides read TGTGCCAGCTCCTCATCAGGAGGCGATGAGCAGTTCTTC.

V usage is TRBV10-3 and J usage is TRBJ1-4; TRBD1 agrees at 11 bases. The junction had 1 base not matched to a gene; V was cut back by 6 bases and J by 7 bases. The CDR3 contains 13 residues. Germline V gives CDR1 ENHRY, CDR2 SYGVKD. The CDR3 DNA is TGTGCCATCAGGGGGACAGGGGGTGAAAAACTGTTTTTT. Translating gives CAIRGTGGEKLFF.

This clone was picked up one time. The chain carries TRBV7-9 and TRBJ1-3, with D perhaps TRBD1 (6 bases). V lost 5 bases and J 9 bases, leaving 23 bases between the germline ends. Germline lookup yields CDR1 SEHNR and CDR2 FQNEAQ (reference sequence). This CDR3 has 16 residues. The CDR3 region has the DNA TGTGCCAGCAGCGGTTGGACAGTCGGGGACATCAGCACCATATATTTT. Translation gives CASSGWTVGDISTIYF.

CDR3 nucleotide sequence: TGTGCCAGCAGCCACAGACTAGCGGGAGGGTCAACTCCCGGGGAGCTGTTTTTT. Translating it yields CASSHRLAGGSTPGELFF. The rearrangement links TRBV27 to TRBJ2-2, with 14 bases fitting TRBD2. After removal of 6 bases from V and 6 bases from J, the junction contained 12 bases not matched to a gene. The CDR3 spans 18 residues. CDR1 and CDR2 from the germline V gene are MNHEY and SMNVEV (reference sequence).

The sample holds a few counts of this clone. CDR3: CASSNLAGGHKETQYF. The CDR3 bases are TGCGCCAGCAGCAACCTAGCGGGGGGGCATAAAGAGACCCAGTACTTC. This sequence joins TRBV5-1 and TRBJ2-5; 12 bases agree with TRBD2. J gave up 3 bases and V 4 bases, and 7 bases lay outside the gene matches. From germline, CDR1 is SGHRS and CDR2 YFSETQ. The CDR3 is made up of 16 amino acids.

Points on this clone: The identical CDR3 is also encoded by other nucleotide sequences in the sample. The chain has TRBV5-6 and TRBJ2-1; D possibly corresponds to TRBD1 (5 bases). Trimming shortened V by 0 bases and J by 4 bases, and 8 bases separated the two germline ends. The CDR3 totals 14 residues. Germline V gene lookup returns CDR1 SGHDT and CDR2 YYEEEE. The CDR3 spells CASSLGQTYNEQFF. CDR3 DNA sequence: TGTGCCAGCAGCTTGGGACAGACATACAATGAGCAGTTCTTC.

J is TRBJ1-5 and V is TRBV7-9; a possible D gene is TRBD1 (6 bases). Germline CDR1 and CDR2: SEHNR and FQNEAQ (reference sequence). Trimming took 4 bases from V and 6 from J, leaving 13 bases between them. This CDR3 has 14 residues. The CDR3 loop is CASSSDSPSQPQHF. As DNA, the CDR3 is TGTGCCAGCAGCTCGGACAGTCCCTCTCAGCCCCAGCATTTT.

The rearrangement uses TRBV19 and TRBJ1-2; D gene ambiguous. Germline V CDR1 and CDR2: LNHDA, SQIVND (reference sequence). CDR3 length equals 16 residues. Between the trimmed V and J ends, which lost 4 bases and 2 bases, there was a span of 17 bases. The CDR3 nucleotides read TGTGCCAGTAGTACAACCCTCGGACTGAGAAACTATGGCTACACCTTC. This sequence encodes CASSTTLGLRNYGYTF.